The present entry profiles one TCR beta chain with its context. The table lists this clone with a count of one. The antigen it recognizes is unknown. Base quality data are lacking; no much larger clone is found one base away. The entry originates in a study of cytomegalovirus exposure and HLA in healthy donors (dated by TCRdb to about 2017). In the study overall: According to a later analysis, the roughly 130 validation repertoires were produced on the same platform as the 700 or so repertoires of the first cohort. The study was designed to test whether signatures of past pathogen exposure could be identified by cataloging public T cell receptors. Besides the first cohort of some 670 subjects, a separate validation cohort made up of roughly 120 different subjects was used. The study combined high-throughput TCR immunosequencing, statistical association of individual TCRs with disease status, and machine learning to predict cytomegalovirus infection status.

V was cut back by 0 bases and J by 2 bases, leaving a gap of 8 bases between them. For CDR1 and CDR2, the germline V gene lists SGDLS and YYNGEE. Its CDR3 holds 14 amino acids, cysteine through phenylalanine. Only the CDR3 DNA stays, 42 bases, in frame from base 1. Donors formed part of the validation cohort, which comprised 120 subjects and was distinct from the first cohort of 690 or so subjects. Library generation was performed with the immunoSEQ multiplex PCR assay. The paper's processing steps were these. A statistical classification framework was built for diagnosing cytomegalovirus status from the catalog of TCR beta chain sequences. TCRdb stores this immuneACCESS table with in-frame sequences only. Part of the clones is absent; in the studies checked, under half of the shortfall reflects unresolved V genes, and no reason is known for the rest. V and J calls plus clone size are reproduced from that table; the DNA served to infer D and trimming. The sample table shows some 260,000 clones, and roughly nine tenths are seen once. In total, the top ten clones hold more than 10% of the sample.

Study-wide conclusions, independent of this receptor: Of the cluster scores, approximately 95% were above 0 in a later analysis, which found that TCRs clustered in the first cohort also tended to co-occur in the 130 or so validation repertoires. A later analysis lacked HLA typing for the validation cohort, so it scored co-occurrence in that cohort across all 110 or so repertoires. The classifier was reported to diagnose cytomegalovirus status with high specificity and sensitivity in both the original and validation cohorts. According to the authors, the approach could potentially be generalized to other disease states and immunological phenotypes. The study gave a list of around 170 TCR beta chains associated with cytomegalovirus. Across donors, most TCR sequences were observed very rarely, whereas some public TCRs were present in many individuals. Three of the identified cytomegalovirus-associated TCR beta chains were confirmed in vitro to be specific for cytomegalovirus antigens.

The receptor was isolated from a young man in good health and CMV-seropositive. Input material: PBMCs. The sequence links TRBV9 to TRBJ2-5; there is no confident call for the D gene. For the CDR3, the sequence is CASSVGGSQETQYF. The DNA sequence is as follows: TGTGCCAGCAGCGTAGGAGGCAGTCAAGAGACCCAGTACTTC.